The 21 T cell receptor beta chains listed next were all sequenced from one sample in a study of Graves' ophthalmopathy and Graves' hyperthyroidism. RNA served as the template for amplifying TCR beta CDR3 regions. Second-round multiplex PCR followed a first-round RT-PCR using HTBI primers. TCRdb fed the multiplex PCR reads into MiXCR, producing one record per CDR3 protein. The data hold 500,000 to 600,000 distinct CDR3 sequences, with about two fifths observed a single time. The specimen was peripheral blood or thyroid tissue (not recorded which). The receptors were sampled from an adult man with Graves' hyperthyroidism.

This clonotype was seen at least ten times. The chain carries TRBV16 and TRBJ1-3; D might be TRBD1 (6 bases). Germline V gene data show CDR1 as KGHSY and CDR2 as FQNENV. Trimming removed 0 bases at V and 4 bases at J, with 13 bases between. The CDR3 covers 16 residues. The CDR3 sequence: CASSQSPGAWGNTIYF. The CDR3 DNA reads as TGTGCCAGCAGCCAATCCCCGGGGGCGTGGGGAAACACCATATATTTT.

Points on this clonotype: The junction shows a germline mismatch at one end, possibly a read error. The V gene is TRBV9, the J gene TRBJ1-1; D perhaps matches TRBD1 (6 bases). Germline V gene sequence: CDR1 SGDLS, CDR2 YYNGEE. The CDR3 has 13 amino acids. Written as DNA, the CDR3 is TGTGCCAGCAGCTTAGCAGGGGCCGCTGAAGCTTCCTTT. Translation gives CASSLAGAAEASF. Full variable domain (remainder filled in from reference TRBV9 and TRBJ1-1): DSGVTQTPKHLITATGQRVTLRCSPRSGDLSVYWYQQSLDQGLQFLIQYYNGEERAKGNILERFSAQQFPDLHSELNLSSLELGDSALYFCASSLAGAAEASFGQGTRLTVV.

The chain uses TRBV5-5 and TRBJ1-4, with 10 positions matching TRBD1. This CDR3 contains 15 residues. The germline CDR1 and CDR2 sequences are SGHKS and YYEKEE (reference sequence). The trim removed 4 bases at V and 8 bases at J, leaving 8 bases unmatched. The CDR3 DNA reads as TGTGCCAGCAGCCCCTCCGGGACAGGGGACGAAAAACTGTTTTTT. Protein sequence: CASSPSGTGDEKLFF.

This clonotype was seen at least ten times. This CDR3 reads CASSIGRENTEAFF. For the CDR3, the DNA is TGTGCCAGTAGTATCGGAAGGGAGAACACTGAAGCTTTCTTT. The chain is built from TRBV19 and TRBJ1-1; no clear D gene. Trimming removed 3 bases at V and 1 base at J, with 9 bases between. This CDR3 has 14 amino acids. CDR1 LNHDA and CDR2 SQIVND come from the germline V gene (reference sequence).

V gene TRBV19 combines with J gene TRBJ2-2, with D perhaps being TRBD1 or TRBD2 (5 bases each). The V and J ends lost 3 bases and 0 bases respectively, with 14 bases between them. The germline gives CDR1 LNHDA, CDR2 SQIVND (reference sequence). CDR3 length: 17 amino acids. The DNA of the CDR3 is TGTGCCAGTAGTATCGCTTGGGGGAACACGAACACCGGGGAGCTGTTTTTT. Its protein is CASSIAWGNTNTGELFF. The variable domain in full, with the rest retrieved from reference TRBV19 and TRBJ2-2, is DGGITQSPKYLFRKEGQNVTLSCEQNLNHDAMYWYRQDPGQGLRLIYYSQIVNDFQKGDIAEGYSVSREKKESFPLTVTSAQKNPTAFYLCASSIAWGNTNTGELFFGEGSRLTVL.

This clonotype came up many times. The chain joins TRBV20-1 to TRBJ1-1; TRBD1 aligns across 10 bases. Germline V gene lookup returns CDR1 DFQATT and CDR2 SNEGSKA (reference sequence). This CDR3 spans 14 amino acids. The junction had 4 bases not matched to a gene; V was cut back by 5 bases and J by 1 base. The CDR3 loop is CSAYRDRGNTEAFF. CDR3 sequence (DNA): TGCAGTGCTTACCGGGACAGGGGGAACACTGAAGCTTTCTTT.

This clonotype occurred a few times. The chain has TRBV2 and TRBJ2-5; D is uncertain. Trimming took 8 bases from V and 1 from J, leaving 14 bases between them. Germline V CDR1 and CDR2: SNHLY, FYNNEI. The CDR3 runs 14 residues. CDR3 region: CASRLGRSQETQYF. The CDR3 DNA is TGTGCCAGCCGGCTTGGACGTAGCCAAGAGACCCAGTACTTC.

The chain links TRBV28 to TRBJ1-6; 9 positions agree with TRBD1. The ends lost 7 bases at V and 10 bases at J; junction bases unmatched: 2. Looked up from germline, CDR1 is MDHEN and CDR2 is SYDVKM. The CDR3 totals 12 residues. The CDR3 loop is CASNRGQSPLHF. The CDR3, as DNA: TGTGCCAGCAACAGGGGGCAATCACCCCTCCACTTT.

The V call is TRBV14, the J call TRBJ1-2, with D perhaps matching TRBD1 (5 bases). V lost 0 bases and J lost 7, with 9 bases in between. The CDR3 is 13 residues long. The germline V gene encodes CDR1 SGHDN and CDR2 FVKESK. The CDR3, as DNA: TGTGCCAGCAGCCAAGAATGGGGGGGTGGCTACACCTTC. Protein product: CASSQEWGGGYTF.

The chain employs TRBV12-3 or TRBV12-4 and TRBJ2-3, with 7 bases identical to TRBD2. The CDR3 has 14 amino acids. V lost 6 bases and J lost 4; bases outside the gene matches: 7. CDR3 amino acids: CASSNSLAPDTQYF. Written as DNA, the CDR3 is TGTGCCAGCAGCAACTCACTAGCGCCAGATACGCAGTATTTT.

A word on this clonotype: The junction shows a germline mismatch at one end, possibly a read error. The CDR3 DNA reads as TGCGGCAGCAGCGATGAAACAGCGACCGGGGAGCTGTTTTTT. Amino acid sequence: CGSSDETATGELFF. V gene TRBV5-1 combines with J gene TRBJ2-2; D remains unclear. The CDR3 is made up of 14 amino acids. Germline V lookup: CDR1 SGHRS, CDR2 YFSETQ.

This clonotype was counted many times. This chain connects TRBV7-9 to TRBJ2-7, with TRBD2 matching over 8 bases. The ends lost 0 bases at V and 1 base at J; junction bases unmatched: 14. The germline V gene has CDR1 SEHNR and CDR2 FQNEAQ (reference sequence). The CDR3 totals 19 residues. The CDR3, as DNA: TGTGCCAGCAGCTTAGCCGGGTATGAAAAGCGGGAGAGTTCCTACGAGCAGTACTTC. It encodes CASSLAGYEKRESSYEQYF.

This sequence joins TRBV6-1 and TRBJ1-2, with 7 bases lining up with TRBD1. Germline CDR1 and CDR2: MNHNS and SASEGT. With 6 bases clipped from V and 7 bases from J, the junction kept 14 bases outside the gene matches. The CDR3 sequence is 15 residues long. CDR3 region: CASRGSGQPRGGYTF. Written as DNA, the CDR3 is TGTGCCAGCAGAGGATCGGGACAGCCGAGGGGTGGCTACACCTTC.

The rearrangement uses TRBV25-1 and TRBJ2-7; TRBD2 aligns across 10 bases. The closer fit of TRBJ2-1 to the DNA end suggests the J call may be wrong. Germline V CDR1 and CDR2: MGHDK, SYGVNS. The CDR3 is 14 amino acids. CDR3 sequence: CASNLAGGSNEQFF. CDR3 DNA sequence: TGTGCCAGCAACTTAGCGGGAGGCTCAAATGAGCAGTTCTTC.

The chain links TRBV7-9 to TRBJ1-2; no reliable D call. V was shortened by 4 bases and J by 6 bases, with 18 bases between the two germline ends. The CDR3 is 15 amino acids. Looked up from germline, CDR1 is SEHNR and CDR2 is FQNEAQ (reference sequence). For the CDR3, the DNA is TGTGCCAGCAGCTCGGCCTTAAATCGAGTTGATGGCTACACCTTC. Translation: CASSSALNRVDGYTF.

This clonotype was observed at least ten times. The gene calls are TRBV29-1 and TRBJ2-7; no firm D call. Germline CDR1 reads SQVTM; CDR2 reads ANQGSEA. This CDR3 is 13 amino acids long. The ends were cut back, 5 bases at V and 3 bases at J, with 14 bases in the middle. The CDR3 here is CSVSKGQSYEQYF. CDR3 nucleotides: TGCAGCGTTTCTAAAGGTCAGAGCTACGAGCAGTACTTC.

The V gene is TRBV12-3 or TRBV12-4, the J gene TRBJ2-6; no firm D call. This CDR3 has 12 residues. V lost 4 bases and J 5 bases, leaving 3 bases between the germline ends. This CDR3 reads CASSSRANVLTF. The CDR3 DNA sequence: TGTGCCAGCAGTTCGAGGGCCAACGTCCTGACTTTC.

Comments on this clonotype: The junction shows a germline mismatch at one end, possibly a read error. This rearrangement joins TRBV7-9 to TRBJ2-7, with 7 bases aligning to TRBD1. The CDR3 loop spans 15 amino acids. The germline gives CDR1 SEHNR, CDR2 FQNEAQ (reference sequence). CDR3 in amino acids: CASSLGDDRDHEQYF. In nucleotides, the CDR3 is TGTGCTAGCAGCTTAGGGGATGACAGGGACCACGAGCAGTACTTC.

V usage is TRBV2 and J usage is TRBJ1-5; a possible D gene is TRBD1 (5 bases). The germline V gene has CDR1 SNHLY and CDR2 FYNNEI. V was cut by 6 bases and J by 14 bases, with 11 bases left in between. The CDR3 contains 10 residues. The CDR3 loop reads CASRAGTKHF. In DNA, the CDR3 is TGTGCCAGCAGGGCCGGGACCAAGCATTTT.

The chain combines TRBV20-1 with TRBJ1-5; 7 nucleotides match TRBD1. The trim removed 4 bases at V and 3 bases at J, leaving 12 bases unmatched. The CDR3 covers 16 residues. The germline CDR1 and CDR2 sequences are DFQATT and SNEGSKA (reference sequence). Written as DNA, the CDR3 is TGCAGTGCTATGGCCAGTAGGACAGGTTACAATCAGCCCCAGCATTTT. The encoded protein is CSAMASRTGYNQPQHF.

This clonotype was detected only a few times. The J gene is TRBJ1-2, the V gene TRBV12-3 or TRBV12-4, with a tentative D call TRBD1 (6 bases). The CDR3 extends over 17 amino acids. With 6 bases removed from V and 1 base from J, the gap between germline ends came to 21 bases. CDR3 loop: CASSPRPVTGNNYGYTF. The CDR3 DNA reads TGTGCCAGCAGCCCCAGGCCGGTCACAGGGAATAACTATGGCTACACCTTC.